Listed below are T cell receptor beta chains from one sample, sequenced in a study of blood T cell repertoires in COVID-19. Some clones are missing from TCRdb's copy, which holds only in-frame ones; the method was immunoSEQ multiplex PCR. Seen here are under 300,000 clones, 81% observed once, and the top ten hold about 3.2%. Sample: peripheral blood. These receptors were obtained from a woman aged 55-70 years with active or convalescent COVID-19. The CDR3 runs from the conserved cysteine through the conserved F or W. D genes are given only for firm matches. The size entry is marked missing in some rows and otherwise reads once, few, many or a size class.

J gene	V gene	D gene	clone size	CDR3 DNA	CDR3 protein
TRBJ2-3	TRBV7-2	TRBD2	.	TGTGCCAGCAGCCCACCGGGACTAGCGGGAGGAGATACGCAGTATTTT	CASSPPGLAGGDTQYF
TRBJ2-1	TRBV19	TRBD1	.	TGTGCCAGTAGTATAGTGGGCAGGGGGCCGGAATCCTACAATGAGCAGTTCTTC	CASSIVGRGPESYNEQFF
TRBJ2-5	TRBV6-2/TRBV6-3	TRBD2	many	TGTGCCAGCAGTTACCTAGCGGAGAACCAAGAGACCCAGTACTTC	CASSYLAENQETQYF
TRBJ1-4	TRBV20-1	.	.	TGCAGTGCTAGCGGGCAGGGGCAACTGTTTTTT	CSASGQGQLFF
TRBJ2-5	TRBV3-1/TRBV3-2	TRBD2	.	TGTGCCAGCAGCCAAGATAGGTCTGGCGGGGGGGCTAAGACCCAGTACTTC	CASSQDRSGGGAKTQYF
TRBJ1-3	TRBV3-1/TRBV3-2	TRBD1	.	TGTGCCAGCAGCCACACAGGGGGCACTGGAAACACCATATATTTT	CASSHTGGTGNTIYF
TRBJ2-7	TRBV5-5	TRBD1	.	TGTGCCAGCAGCCTCGGGACAGCCGTTACCTACGAGCAGTACTTC	CASSLGTAVTYEQYF
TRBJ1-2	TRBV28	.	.	TGTGCCAGCAGTTTCCCCGGACGGTGGAGAGGGTATGGCTACACCTTC	CASSFPGRWRGYGYTF
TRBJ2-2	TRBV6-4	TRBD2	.	TGTGCCAGCAGTGCCCTAGCGGGGAGCACCGGGGAGCTGTTTTTT	CASSALAGSTGELFF
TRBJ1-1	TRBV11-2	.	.	TGTGCCAGCAGCTCCGTCTGGGCAGGGTACACTGAAGCTTTCTTT	CASSSVWAGYTEAFF